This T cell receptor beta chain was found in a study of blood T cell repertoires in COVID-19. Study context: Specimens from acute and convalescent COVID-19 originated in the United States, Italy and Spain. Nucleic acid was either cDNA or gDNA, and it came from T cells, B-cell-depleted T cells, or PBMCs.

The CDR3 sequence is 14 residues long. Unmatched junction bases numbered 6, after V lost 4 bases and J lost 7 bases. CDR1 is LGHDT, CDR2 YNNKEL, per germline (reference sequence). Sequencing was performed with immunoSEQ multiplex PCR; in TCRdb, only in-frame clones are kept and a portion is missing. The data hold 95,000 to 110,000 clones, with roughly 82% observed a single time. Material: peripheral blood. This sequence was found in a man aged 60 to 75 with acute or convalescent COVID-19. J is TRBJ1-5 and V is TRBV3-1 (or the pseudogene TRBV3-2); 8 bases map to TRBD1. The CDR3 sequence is CASSLRQGRQPQHF. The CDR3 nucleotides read TGTGCCAGCAGCCTCAGACAGGGGAGACAGCCCCAGCATTTT.